The 3 T cell receptor beta chains below were found in one sample sequenced in a study of cytomegalovirus exposure and HLA in healthy donors. PCR was performed using 60 Vbeta and 13 Jbeta primers. Libraries were prepared by immunoSEQ multiplex PCR; TCRdb keeps only in-frame clonotypes and omits some of them. Of some 100,000 clones in the sample, 79% were seen once. The sample comprised PBMCs. Receptors were obtained from a male donor in good health and CMV-seropositive.

The J gene is TRBJ2-6, the V gene TRBV6-1, with TRBD1 matching 9 bases. The CDR3 spans 15 residues. Germline assignment: CDR1 MNHNS and CDR2 SASEGT. The trim removed 5 bases at V and 4 bases at J, leaving 3 bases unmatched. CDR3 DNA sequence: TGTGCCAGCAGTAACAGGGGGCCCGGGGCCAACGTCCTGACTTTC. Encoded protein: CASSNRGPGANVLTF.

The rearrangement joins TRBV6-5 to TRBJ1-2, with D possibly matching TRBD1 (6 bases). V lost 6 bases and J lost 2, with 13 bases in between. CDR3 size: 14 residues. Germline-derived CDR1 and CDR2 are MNHEY and SVGAGI. The CDR3 sequence: CASRAADRNYGYTF. Here the CDR3 DNA reads TGTGCCAGCAGGGCGGCAGACAGGAACTATGGCTACACCTTC.

In its sample, this clone was seen once. The genes are TRBV30 and TRBJ2-4; 8 nucleotides align to TRBD1. Germline CDR1 and CDR2: GTSNPN and SVGIG (reference sequence). With V trimmed by 4 bases and J by 7 bases, 6 bases remained unmatched. This CDR3 contains 13 residues. The CDR3 nucleotides are TGTGCCTGGAAAGGACAGGGATGGAACATTCAGTACTTC. It specifies CAWKGQGWNIQYF.